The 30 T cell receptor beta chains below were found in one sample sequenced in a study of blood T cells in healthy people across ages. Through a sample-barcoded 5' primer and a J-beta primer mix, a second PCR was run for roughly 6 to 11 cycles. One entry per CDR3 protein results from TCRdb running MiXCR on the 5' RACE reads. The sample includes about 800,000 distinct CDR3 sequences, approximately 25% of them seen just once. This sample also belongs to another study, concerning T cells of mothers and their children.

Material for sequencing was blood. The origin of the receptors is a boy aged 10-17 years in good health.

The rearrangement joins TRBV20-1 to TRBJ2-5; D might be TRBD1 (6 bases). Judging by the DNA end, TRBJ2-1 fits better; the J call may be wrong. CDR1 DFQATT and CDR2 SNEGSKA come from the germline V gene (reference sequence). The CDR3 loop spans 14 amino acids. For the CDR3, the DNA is TGCAGTGCAGATCCGGGACAAGGGTACAATGAGCAGTTCTTC. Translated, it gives CSADPGQGYNEQFF.

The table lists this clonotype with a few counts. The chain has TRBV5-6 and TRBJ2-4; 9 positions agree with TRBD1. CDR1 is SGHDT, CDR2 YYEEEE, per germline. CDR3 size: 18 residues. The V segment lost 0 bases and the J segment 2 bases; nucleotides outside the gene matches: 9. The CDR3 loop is CASSLVGEQGASKNIQYF. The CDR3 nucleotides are TGTGCCAGCAGCTTGGTTGGTGAACAGGGGGCTTCCAAAAACATTCAGTACTTC. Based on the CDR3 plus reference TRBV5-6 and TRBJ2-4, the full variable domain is DAGVTQSPTHLIKTRGQQVTLRCSPKSGHDTVSWYQQALGQGPQFIFQYYEEEERQRGNFPDRFSGHQFPNYSSELNVNALLLGDSALYLCASSLVGEQGASKNIQYFGAGTRLSVL.

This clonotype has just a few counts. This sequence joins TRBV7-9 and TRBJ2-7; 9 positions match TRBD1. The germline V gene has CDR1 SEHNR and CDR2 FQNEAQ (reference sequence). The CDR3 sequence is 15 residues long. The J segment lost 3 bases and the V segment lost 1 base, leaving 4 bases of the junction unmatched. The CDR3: CASSLGWGQGYEQYF. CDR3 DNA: TGTGCCAGCAGCTTAGGTTGGGGACAGGGCTACGAGCAGTACTTC.

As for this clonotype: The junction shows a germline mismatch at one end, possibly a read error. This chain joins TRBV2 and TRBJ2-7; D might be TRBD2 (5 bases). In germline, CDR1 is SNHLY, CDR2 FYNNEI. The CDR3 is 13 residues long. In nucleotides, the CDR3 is TGTGTCAGCAAGGAGGCAGGATCCTACGAGCAGTACTTC. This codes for CVSKEAGSYEQYF.

The CDR3 coding sequence is TGCAGTGCTAGAGCCCCCCGTCGGGGTGAAAAACTGTTTTTT. Its protein is CSARAPRRGEKLFF. The chain combines TRBV20-1 with TRBJ1-4, with D uncertain. CDR1 DFQATT and CDR2 SNEGSKA come from the germline V gene (reference sequence). V lost 1 base to trimming and J lost 7 bases, with 13 bases between them. CDR3 length: 14 amino acids.

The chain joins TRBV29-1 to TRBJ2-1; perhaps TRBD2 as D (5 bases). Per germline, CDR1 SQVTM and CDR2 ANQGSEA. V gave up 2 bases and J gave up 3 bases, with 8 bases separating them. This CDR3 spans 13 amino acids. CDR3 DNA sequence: TGCAGCGTTGAAATAGCGTACTACAATGAGCAGTTCTTC. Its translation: CSVEIAYYNEQFF.

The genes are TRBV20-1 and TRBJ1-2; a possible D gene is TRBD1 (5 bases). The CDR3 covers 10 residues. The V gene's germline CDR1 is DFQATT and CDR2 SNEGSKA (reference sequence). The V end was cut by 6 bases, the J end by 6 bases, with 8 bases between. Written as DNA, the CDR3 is TGCAGTGCCTCGGGGGATGGCTACACCTTC. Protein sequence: CSASGDGYTF.

In DNA form, the CDR3 reads TGTGCCAGCAGCTTAGAGCGTGGGGACGAGCAGTACTTC. This gives the protein CASSLERGDEQYF. V gene TRBV7-9 combines with J gene TRBJ2-5; D gene uncertain. Judging by the DNA end, TRBJ2-7 fits better; the J call may be wrong. The CDR3 consists of 13 residues. Germline V lookup: CDR1 SEHNR, CDR2 FQNEAQ (reference sequence).

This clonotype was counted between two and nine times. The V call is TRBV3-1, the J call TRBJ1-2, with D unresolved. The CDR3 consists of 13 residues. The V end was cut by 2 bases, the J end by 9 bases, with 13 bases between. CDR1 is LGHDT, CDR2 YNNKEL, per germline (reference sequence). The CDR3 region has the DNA TGTGCCAGCAGCCAAACAGATGAGGACCGCTACACCTTC. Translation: CASSQTDEDRYTF.

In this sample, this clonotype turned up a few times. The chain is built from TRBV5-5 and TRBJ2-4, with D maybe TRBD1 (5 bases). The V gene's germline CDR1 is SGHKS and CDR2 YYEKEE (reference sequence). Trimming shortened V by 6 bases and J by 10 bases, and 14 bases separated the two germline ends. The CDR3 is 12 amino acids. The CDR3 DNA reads TGTGCCAGCACCGCAGTCAGACAGATTCAGTACTTC. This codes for CASTAVRQIQYF.

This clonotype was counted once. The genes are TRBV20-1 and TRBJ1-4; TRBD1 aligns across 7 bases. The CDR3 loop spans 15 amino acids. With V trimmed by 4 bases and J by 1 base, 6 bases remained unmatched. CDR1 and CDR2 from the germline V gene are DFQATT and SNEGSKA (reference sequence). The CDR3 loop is CSATRSGGTNEKLFF. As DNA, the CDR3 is TGCAGTGCTACTCGCTCAGGGGGAACTAATGAAAAACTGTTTTTT.

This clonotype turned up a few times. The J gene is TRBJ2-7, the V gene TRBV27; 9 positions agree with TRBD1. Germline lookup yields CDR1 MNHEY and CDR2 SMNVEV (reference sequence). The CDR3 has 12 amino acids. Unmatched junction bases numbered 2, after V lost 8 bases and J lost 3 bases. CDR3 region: CASGQGLYEQYF. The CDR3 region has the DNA TGTGCCAGCGGACAGGGGCTCTACGAGCAGTACTTC.

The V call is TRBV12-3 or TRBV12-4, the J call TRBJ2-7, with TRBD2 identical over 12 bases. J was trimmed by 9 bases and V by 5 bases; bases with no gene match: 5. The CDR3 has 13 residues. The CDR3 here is CASSPEGLAGQYF. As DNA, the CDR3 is TGTGCCAGCAGTCCCGAGGGACTAGCGGGGCAGTACTTC.

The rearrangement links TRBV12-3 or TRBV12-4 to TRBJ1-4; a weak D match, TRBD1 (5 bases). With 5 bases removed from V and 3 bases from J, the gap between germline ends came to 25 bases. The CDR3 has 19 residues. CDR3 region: CASSLFSRRGLQANEKLFF. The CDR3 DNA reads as TGTGCCAGCAGTCTCTTCTCTCGGCGGGGCCTTCAGGCTAATGAAAAACTGTTTTTT.

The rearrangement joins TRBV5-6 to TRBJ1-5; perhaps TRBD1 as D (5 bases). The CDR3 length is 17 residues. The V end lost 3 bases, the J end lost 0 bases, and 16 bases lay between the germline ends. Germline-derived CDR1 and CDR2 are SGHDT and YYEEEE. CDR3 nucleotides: TGTGCCAGCAGCTCCTGGTTTGGGGGATTTAGCAATCAGCCCCAGCATTTT. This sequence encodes CASSSWFGGFSNQPQHF.

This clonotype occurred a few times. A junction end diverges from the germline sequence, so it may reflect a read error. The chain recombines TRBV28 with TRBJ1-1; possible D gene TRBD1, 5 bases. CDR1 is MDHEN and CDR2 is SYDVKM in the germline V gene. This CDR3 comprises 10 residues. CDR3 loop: CASSLKAREF. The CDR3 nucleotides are TGTGCCAGCAGTTTAAAGGCCAGGGAGTTT.

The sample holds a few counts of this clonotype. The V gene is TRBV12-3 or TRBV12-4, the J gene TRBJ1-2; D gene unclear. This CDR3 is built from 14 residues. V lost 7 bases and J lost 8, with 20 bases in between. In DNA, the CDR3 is TGTGCCAGCATCCCAGTCGCTCTTCTGGACGGCTACACCTTC. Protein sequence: CASIPVALLDGYTF.

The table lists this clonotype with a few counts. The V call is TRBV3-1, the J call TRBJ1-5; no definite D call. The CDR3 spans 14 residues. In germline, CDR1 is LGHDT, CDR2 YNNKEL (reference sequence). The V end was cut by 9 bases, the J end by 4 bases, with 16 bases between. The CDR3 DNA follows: TGTGCCAGTAGCACTAGCCCTTGGAATCAGCCCCAGCATTTT. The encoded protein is CASSTSPWNQPQHF.

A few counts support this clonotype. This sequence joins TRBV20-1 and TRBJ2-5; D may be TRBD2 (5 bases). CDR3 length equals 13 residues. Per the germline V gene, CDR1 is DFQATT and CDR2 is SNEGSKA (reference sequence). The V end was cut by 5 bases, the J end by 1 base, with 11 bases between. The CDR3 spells CSAPRGTQETQYF. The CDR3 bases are TGCAGTGCTCCCCGGGGAACCCAAGAGACCCAGTACTTC.

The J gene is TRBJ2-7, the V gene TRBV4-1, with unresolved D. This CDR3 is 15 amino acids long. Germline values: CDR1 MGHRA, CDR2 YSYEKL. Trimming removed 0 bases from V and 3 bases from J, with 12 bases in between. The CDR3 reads CASSQETSPIYEQYF. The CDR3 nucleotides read TGCGCCAGCAGCCAAGAGACAAGCCCCATCTACGAGCAGTACTTC.

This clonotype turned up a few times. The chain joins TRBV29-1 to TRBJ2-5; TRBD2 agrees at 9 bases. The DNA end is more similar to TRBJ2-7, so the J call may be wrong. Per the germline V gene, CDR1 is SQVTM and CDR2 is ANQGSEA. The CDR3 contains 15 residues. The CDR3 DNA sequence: TGCAGCGTTGGCCTAGCGGGGACCCTCTCCTACGAGCAGTACTTC. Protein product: CSVGLAGTLSYEQYF.

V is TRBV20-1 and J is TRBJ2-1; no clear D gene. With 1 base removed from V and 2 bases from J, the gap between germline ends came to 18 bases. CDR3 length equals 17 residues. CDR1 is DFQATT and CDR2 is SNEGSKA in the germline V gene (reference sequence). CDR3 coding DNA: TGCAGTGCTAGAGCGACCCTGGGCGGATATACCTACAATGAGCAGTTCTTC. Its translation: CSARATLGGYTYNEQFF.

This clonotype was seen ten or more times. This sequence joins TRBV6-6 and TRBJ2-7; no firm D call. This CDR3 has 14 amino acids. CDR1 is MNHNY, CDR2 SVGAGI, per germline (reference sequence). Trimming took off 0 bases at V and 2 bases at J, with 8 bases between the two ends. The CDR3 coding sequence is TGTGCCAGCAGTTACTCGACGGGCCCCTACGAGCAGTACTTC. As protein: CASSYSTGPYEQYF.

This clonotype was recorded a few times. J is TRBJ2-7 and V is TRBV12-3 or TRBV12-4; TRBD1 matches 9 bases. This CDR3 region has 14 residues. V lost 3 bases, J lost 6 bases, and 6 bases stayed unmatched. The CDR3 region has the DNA TGTGCCAGCAGTTTCCCGGGACAGGGTACCGAGCAGTACTTC. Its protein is CASSFPGQGTEQYF.

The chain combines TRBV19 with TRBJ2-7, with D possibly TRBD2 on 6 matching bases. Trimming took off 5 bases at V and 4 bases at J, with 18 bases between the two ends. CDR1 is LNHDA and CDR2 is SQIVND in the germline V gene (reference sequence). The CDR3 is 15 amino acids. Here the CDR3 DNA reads TGTGCCAGTAGTCCCCATGTCGCAGGGAGGTACGAGCAGTACTTC. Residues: CASSPHVAGRYEQYF.

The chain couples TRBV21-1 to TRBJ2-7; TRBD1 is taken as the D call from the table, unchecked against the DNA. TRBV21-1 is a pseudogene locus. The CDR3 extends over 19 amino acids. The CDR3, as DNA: TGTGCCAGCAGCCCACCAAGGCCCACGACAGGCCTAACGGGCCACGAGCAGTACTTC. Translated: CASSPPRPTTGLTGHEQYF.

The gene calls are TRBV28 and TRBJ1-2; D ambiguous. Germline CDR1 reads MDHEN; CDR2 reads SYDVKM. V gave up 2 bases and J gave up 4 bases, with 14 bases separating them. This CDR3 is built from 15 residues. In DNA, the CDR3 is TGTGCCAGCAGTTTAAACCGACCGGGCGCCTATGGCTACACCTTC. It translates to CASSLNRPGAYGYTF.

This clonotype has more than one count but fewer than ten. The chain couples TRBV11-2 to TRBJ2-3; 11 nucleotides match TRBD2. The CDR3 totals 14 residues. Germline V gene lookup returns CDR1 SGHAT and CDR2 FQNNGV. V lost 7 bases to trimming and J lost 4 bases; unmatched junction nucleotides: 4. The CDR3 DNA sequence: TGTGCCAGCACTAGTAGCGGGGGGGCAGATACGCAGTATTTT. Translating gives CASTSSGGADTQYF.

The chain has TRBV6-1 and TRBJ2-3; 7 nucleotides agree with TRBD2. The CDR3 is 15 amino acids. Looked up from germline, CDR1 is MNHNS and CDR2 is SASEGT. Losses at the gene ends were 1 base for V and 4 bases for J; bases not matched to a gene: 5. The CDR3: CASSEVSGGPDTQYF. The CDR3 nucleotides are TGTGCCAGCAGTGAAGTTTCGGGAGGCCCAGATACGCAGTATTTT.

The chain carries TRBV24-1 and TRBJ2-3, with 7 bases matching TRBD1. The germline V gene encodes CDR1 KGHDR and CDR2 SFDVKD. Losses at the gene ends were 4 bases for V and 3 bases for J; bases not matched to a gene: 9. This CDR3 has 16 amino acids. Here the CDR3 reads CATSEVTGFETDTQYF. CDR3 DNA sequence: TGTGCCACCAGTGAGGTGACAGGGTTCGAAACAGATACGCAGTATTTT.